By sample fraction, the clone carrying this T cell receptor (beta chain) is medium-sized. This entry comes from a study of spatial heterogeneity in lung cancer. Every molecule of TCR cDNA had its own unique molecular identifier. A single record per CDR3 protein comes from TCRdb applying MiXCR to the 5' RACE reads. The sample holds roughly 70,000 distinct CDR3 sequences, 10% to 15% seen once. Described time point: sample taken at primary tumor resection. Unsorted tumor, nontumor lung tissue or cryopreserved PBMC supplied the whole RNA. The sequence was obtained from a male donor with early-stage non-small cell lung cancer. Specimen: PBMCs, collected at surgery.

CDR3 nucleotide sequence: TGCAGCGTTTCACAGGGTCATACTGAAGCTTTCTTT. Protein: CSVSQGHTEAFF. The rearrangement links TRBV29-1 to TRBJ1-1; D might be TRBD1 (6 bases). Germline CDR1 is SQVTM and CDR2 is ANQGSEA. The CDR3 is 12 amino acids. V gave up 5 bases and J gave up 5 bases, with 12 bases separating them.